Below are 20 T cell receptor beta chains sequenced from a single sample in a study of T-cell reconstitution after alpha-beta-depleted transplantation in children. Using unique molecular identifiers, the investigators prepared the TCRbeta library. In TCRdb, the PCR reads were re-called with MiXCR into one record per CDR3 protein. This repertoire shows around 480,000 distinct CDR3 sequences, 32% found once; its top ten account for 2% to 3%. This material consisted of PBMCs from the stem cell graft donor, taken from the stem cell graft. Receptor source: a human donor who donated a stem cell graft to a child with aplastic anemia.

A few counts support this clonotype. V usage is TRBV15 and J usage is TRBJ2-3, with D maybe TRBD2 (6 bases). The germline V and J ends were trimmed by 5 bases and 0 bases, with 12 bases remaining between them. Looked up from germline, CDR1 is LNHNV and CDR2 is YYDKDF (reference sequence). The CDR3 contains 15 residues. The CDR3 DNA sequence: TGTGCCACCAGCTCCGCGGGACTGAGCACAGATACGCAGTATTTT. Protein product: CATSSAGLSTDTQYF.

This clonotype has more than one count but fewer than ten. The rearrangement joins TRBV5-1 to TRBJ2-7; D remains unclear. The CDR3 contains 14 residues. CDR1 is SGHRS and CDR2 is YFSETQ in the germline V gene. Trimming stripped 4 bases from V and 6 bases from J, with 17 bases between. The CDR3 region has the DNA TGCGCCAGCAGCCCTCGGCCGGAGTGGAGCGAGCAGTACTTC. Protein sequence: CASSPRPEWSEQYF.

The chain recombines TRBV19 with TRBJ1-1; unclear D gene. V was cut by 6 bases and J by 0 bases, with 8 bases left in between. The length of the CDR3 is 13 residues. In germline, CDR1 is LNHDA, CDR2 SQIVND (reference sequence). DNA of the CDR3: TGTGCCAGTAGCGCCGGATTGAACACTGAAGCTTTCTTT. Translation: CASSAGLNTEAFF. The full variable domain, completed using reference TRBV19 and TRBJ1-1, is DGGITQSPKYLFRKEGQNVTLSCEQNLNHDAMYWYRQDPGQGLRLIYYSQIVNDFQKGDIAEGYSVSREKKESFPLTVTSAQKNPTAFYLCASSAGLNTEAFFGQGTRLTVV.

The chain has TRBV2 and TRBJ2-3; D call uncertain. The CDR3 has 14 amino acids. The V gene lost 6 bases and the J gene lost 4 bases, with 14 bases spanning the gap. From germline, CDR1 is SNHLY and CDR2 FYNNEI. CDR3 protein: CASRGWTVPDTQYF. The CDR3 DNA is TGTGCCAGCAGGGGGTGGACGGTGCCAGATACGCAGTATTTT.

In this sample, this clonotype turned up a few times. The chain has TRBV6-5 and TRBJ2-2, with 8 positions matching TRBD2. CDR3 length: 15 amino acids. The germline V gene has CDR1 MNHEY and CDR2 SVGAGI. Trimming cost V 2 bases and J 3 bases; bases outside gene matches: 2. The CDR3 DNA sequence: TGTGCCAGCAGTTACGGCGGGGGGTACACCGGGGAGCTGTTTTTT. It specifies CASSYGGGYTGELFF.

V gene TRBV27 combines with J gene TRBJ2-7; 8 bases fit TRBD2. The CDR3 runs to 18 residues. Germline trimming cut 4 bases from V and 2 bases from J; bases unmatched to any gene: 16. The germline V gene encodes CDR1 MNHEY and CDR2 SMNVEV (reference sequence). CDR3 DNA sequence: TGTGCCAGCAGTTCCTATACACCGGGACTAGAGGTACCCTACGAGCAGTACGTC. Translated, it gives CASSSYTPGLEVPYEQYV.

This clonotype was counted only a few times. The chain joins TRBV6-5 to TRBJ2-2, with 7 bases that match TRBD2. Germline V CDR1 and CDR2: MNHEY, SVGAGI. The CDR3 sequence is 18 residues long. Unmatched junction bases numbered 15, after V lost 4 bases and J lost 4 bases. The CDR3, as DNA: TGTGCCAGCAGTTTATCAAAAACTACCCGGGGGGTCACCGGGGAGCTGTTTTTT. This translates into CASSLSKTTRGVTGELFF.

This chain uses TRBV29-1 with TRBJ2-2, with D unclear. Trimming removed 0 bases from V and 2 bases from J, with 1 base in between. From germline, CDR1 is SQVTM and CDR2 ANQGSEA. This CDR3 comprises 12 residues. The DNA for the CDR3 is TGCAGCGTTGAAGATAACACCGGGGAGCTGTTTTTT. Amino acid sequence: CSVEDNTGELFF.

This chain connects TRBV20-1 to TRBJ2-1; 9 nucleotides agree with TRBD2. The CDR3 is 15 amino acids. V lost 5 bases, J lost 7 bases, and 12 bases stayed unmatched. Germline CDR1 and CDR2: DFQATT and SNEGSKA (reference sequence). The CDR3 region is CSAGGAGGGWNEQFF. CDR3 sequence (DNA): TGCAGTGCTGGAGGGGCGGGAGGGGGTTGGAATGAGCAGTTCTTC.

The rearrangement links TRBV30 to TRBJ1-1, with D perhaps matching TRBD1 (5 bases). Germline CDR1 is GTSNPN and CDR2 is SVGIG (reference sequence). V shed 2 bases and J shed 8 bases, with 15 bases lying between them. There are 13 residues in the CDR3. CDR3 nucleotide sequence: TGTGCCTGGAGTTCACTAGGGGTCGGAGAAGCTTTCTTT. Translation: CAWSSLGVGEAFF.

This chain links TRBV7-6 with TRBJ2-3; D gene uncertain. The CDR3 contains 12 residues. V shed 3 bases and J shed 7 bases, with 8 bases lying between them. Looked up from germline, CDR1 is SGHVS and CDR2 is FNYEAQ. Here the CDR3 reads CASSFGLNTQYF. In DNA form, the CDR3 reads TGTGCCAGCAGCTTCGGTCTTAATACGCAGTATTTT.

This clonotype was found a few times. V and J are TRBV6-5 and TRBJ1-2; D possibly corresponds to TRBD1 (6 bases). The CDR3 loop spans 15 amino acids. V was shortened by 2 bases and J by 7 bases, with 17 bases between the two germline ends. CDR1 is MNHEY and CDR2 is SVGAGI in the germline V gene. The CDR3 sequence: CASSYGAQGTLGYTF. The DNA for the CDR3 is TGTGCCAGCAGTTACGGGGCTCAGGGGACGCTTGGCTACACCTTC.

The J gene is TRBJ1-6, the V gene TRBV6-1; D may be TRBD1 (5 bases). CDR1 and CDR2 from the germline V gene are MNHNS and SASEGT. V shed 6 bases and J shed 6 bases, with 15 bases lying between them. This CDR3 contains 15 residues. For the CDR3, the DNA is TGTGCCAGCAGGGGAGAGACGGGGGGTAATTCACCCCTCCACTTT. The encoded protein is CASRGETGGNSPLHF.

The table lists this clonotype with many counts. The CDR3 region has the DNA TGTGCCAGCAGCCCGGGACAGGGAAGCTATGGCTACACCTTC. Its protein product is CASSPGQGSYGYTF. The chain combines TRBV5-5 with TRBJ1-2; TRBD1 matches 9 bases. Trimming cost V 4 bases and J 4 bases; bases outside gene matches: 5. The CDR3 extends over 14 amino acids. Germline values: CDR1 SGHKS, CDR2 YYEKEE (reference sequence).

The V call is TRBV6-1, the J call TRBJ2-5, with 9 bases lining up with TRBD1. The trim removed 7 bases at V and 2 bases at J, leaving 17 bases unmatched. The CDR3 extends over 18 amino acids. Looked up from germline, CDR1 is MNHNS and CDR2 is SASEGT. This CDR3 reads CASTPIGQGLPGQETQYF. CDR3 nucleotide sequence: TGTGCCAGCACCCCTATCGGACAGGGGTTACCCGGACAAGAGACCCAGTACTTC.

The chain carries TRBV7-8 and TRBJ2-7; D is ambiguous. The CDR3 has 11 amino acids. The germline V gene has CDR1 SGHVS and CDR2 FQNEAQ. With 3 bases removed from V and 7 bases from J, the gap between germline ends came to 7 bases. The CDR3 loop is CASSLGREQYV. The CDR3 DNA follows: TGTGCCAGCAGCTTGGGCAGAGAGCAGTACGTC.

The J gene is TRBJ2-1, the V gene TRBV30, with D maybe TRBD2 (5 bases). Trimming took off 3 bases at V and 7 bases at J, with 16 bases between the two ends. CDR1 and CDR2 from the germline V gene are GTSNPN and SVGIG (reference sequence). This CDR3 has 14 amino acids. The chain's CDR3 is CAWSAGVARNEQFF. In nucleotides, the CDR3 is TGTGCCTGGAGCGCCGGAGTAGCGAGGAATGAGCAGTTCTTC. The full variable domain, in which reference TRBV30 and TRBJ2-1 provide the parts outside the CDR3, is SQTIHQWPATLVQPVGSPLSLECTVEGTSNPNLYWYRQAAGRGLQLLFYSVGIGQISSEVPQNLSASRPQDRQFILSSKKLLLSDSGFYLCAWSAGVARNEQFFGPGTRLTVL.

This clonotype was seen more than once but under ten times. This chain uses TRBV28 with TRBJ1-5; no definite D call. The CDR3 sequence is 15 residues long. V was clipped by 5 bases and J by 0 bases, with 11 bases between them. CDR1 and CDR2 (germline): MDHEN, SYDVKM. The CDR3 sequence: CASSPWADSNQPQHF. The DNA of the CDR3 is TGTGCCAGCAGTCCCTGGGCGGATAGCAATCAGCCCCAGCATTTT.

This clonotype has more than one count but fewer than ten. The CDR3 here is CASSLEGTQMNTEAFF. CDR3 DNA sequence: TGCGCCAGCAGCTTGGAAGGGACACAGATGAACACTGAAGCTTTCTTT. V gene TRBV5-1 combines with J gene TRBJ1-1, with D possibly TRBD1 on 6 matching bases. The V gene lost 0 bases and the J gene lost 0 bases, with 12 bases spanning the gap. Germline V gives CDR1 SGHRS, CDR2 YFSETQ. The CDR3 totals 16 residues.

J is TRBJ1-4 and V is TRBV5-1, with D perhaps TRBD1 (6 bases). Per the germline V gene, CDR1 is SGHRS and CDR2 is YFSETQ. This CDR3 region has 15 residues. V lost 2 bases and J 3 bases, leaving 11 bases between the germline ends. The chain's CDR3 is CASSFMGGPNEKLFF. In DNA, the CDR3 is TGCGCCAGCAGCTTTATGGGGGGCCCTAATGAAAAACTGTTTTTT.